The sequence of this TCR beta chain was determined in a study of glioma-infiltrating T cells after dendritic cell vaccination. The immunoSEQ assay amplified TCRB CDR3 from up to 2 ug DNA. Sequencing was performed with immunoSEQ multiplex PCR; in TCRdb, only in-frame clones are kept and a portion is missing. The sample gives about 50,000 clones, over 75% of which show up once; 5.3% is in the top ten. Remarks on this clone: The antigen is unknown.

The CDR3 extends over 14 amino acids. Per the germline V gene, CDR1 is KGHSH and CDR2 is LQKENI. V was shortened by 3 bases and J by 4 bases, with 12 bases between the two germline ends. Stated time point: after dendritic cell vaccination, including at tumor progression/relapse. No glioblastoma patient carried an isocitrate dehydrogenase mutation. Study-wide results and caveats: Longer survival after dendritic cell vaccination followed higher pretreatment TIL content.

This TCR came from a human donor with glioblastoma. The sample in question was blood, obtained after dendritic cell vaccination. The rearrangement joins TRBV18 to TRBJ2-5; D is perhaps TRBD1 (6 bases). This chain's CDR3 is CASSPTGLAETQYF. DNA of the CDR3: TGTGCCAGCTCACCTACAGGGCTGGCAGAGACCCAGTACTTC.